Shown below are 22 T cell receptor beta chains from a single sample sequenced in a study of blood T cell repertoires in COVID-19. TCRdb's table, derived via immunoSEQ multiplex PCR, lists solely in-frame clones and lacks some. The sample holds about 68,000 clones; less than 95% are singletons and the top ten take less than 0.6%. Sequencing used peripheral blood. The receptors were sampled from a man between 50 and 59 years old with COVID-19, enrolled during active disease.

The chain carries TRBV6-5 and TRBJ2-5; perhaps TRBD2 as D (6 bases). The V gene's germline CDR1 is MNHEY and CDR2 SVGAGI. This CDR3 spans 13 amino acids. The V and J ends lost 10 bases and 5 bases respectively, with 17 bases between them. CDR3 sequence: CATNQEGPETQYF. For the CDR3, the DNA is TGTGCCACAAATCAGGAGGGCCCCGAGACCCAGTACTTC.

The CDR3 reads CASTWGGRNTGELFF. The CDR3 DNA sequence: TGTGCCAGCACTTGGGGCGGCCGGAACACCGGGGAGCTGTTTTTT. V usage is TRBV11-3 and J usage is TRBJ2-2; possibly TRBD1 for D (5 bases). The CDR3 consists of 15 residues. V lost 7 bases and J lost 1, with 13 bases in between. Germline loops: CDR1 SGHNT, CDR2 YENEEA.

This chain joins TRBV5-8 and TRBJ2-5; the D gene is possibly TRBD2 (6 bases). CDR3 length: 13 amino acids. Germline CDR1 reads SGHTS; CDR2 reads YDEGEE. V was shortened by 5 bases and J by 5 bases, with 13 bases between the two germline ends. The chain's CDR3 is CASSSPGVETQYF. DNA for the CDR3: TGTGCCAGCAGTTCCCCGGGGGTGGAGACCCAGTACTTC.

The chain employs TRBV7-2 and TRBJ1-2; possible D gene TRBD1, 5 bases. Germline CDR1 and CDR2: SGHTA and FQGNSA. CDR3 length equals 15 residues. V gave up 5 bases and J gave up 8 bases, with 21 bases separating them. The CDR3 reads CASSPTAGTTSGYTF. For the CDR3, the DNA is TGTGCCAGCAGCCCTACCGCAGGGACTACCTCAGGCTACACCTTC.

The chain has TRBV7-8 and TRBJ1-1, with TRBD1 as a possible D gene (6 bases). The germline V and J ends were trimmed by 5 bases and 1 base, with 17 bases remaining between them. The length of the CDR3 is 16 residues. The germline gives CDR1 SGHVS, CDR2 FQNEAQ. CDR3 in amino acids: CASSPAFPRGNTEAFF. CDR3 coding DNA: TGTGCCAGCAGCCCCGCCTTTCCCAGGGGGAACACTGAAGCTTTCTTT.

The J gene is TRBJ1-5, the V gene TRBV12-3 or TRBV12-4, with 7 positions matching TRBD1. The V and J ends lost 7 bases and 10 bases, in that order; junction bases with no gene match: 10. The CDR3 runs to 13 residues. The CDR3 nucleotides read TGTGCCAGCACCCGAAGGGGGCCCGAACCCCAGCATTTT. Translation: CASTRRGPEPQHF.

The chain's CDR3 is CATSDTGSSYNEQFF. The CDR3 DNA reads as TGTGCCACCAGTGACACAGGGAGCTCCTACAATGAGCAGTTCTTC. The chain joins TRBV24-1 to TRBJ2-1; a possible D gene is TRBD1 (6 bases). Trimming pared 4 bases from V and 0 bases from J, leaving 9 bases between. This CDR3 has 15 amino acids. CDR1 and CDR2 (germline): KGHDR, SFDVKD.

The chain links TRBV7-2 to TRBJ2-7; 8 nucleotides match TRBD2. CDR1 SGHTA and CDR2 FQGNSA come from the germline V gene. The V segment lost 5 bases and the J segment 7 bases; nucleotides outside the gene matches: 13. The CDR3 is made up of 15 amino acids. The CDR3 DNA sequence: TGTGCCAGCAGCCAAAAAAGCGGGAGAACTAAAGAGCAGTACTTC. This codes for CASSQKSGRTKEQYF.

This chain uses TRBV15 with TRBJ1-1, with a tentative D call TRBD1 (5 bases). V dropped 9 bases and J dropped 4 bases, with 12 bases sitting between them. The germline V gene has CDR1 LNHNV and CDR2 YYDKDF (reference sequence). The CDR3 totals 12 residues. CDR3: CATREGPTEAFF. The DNA for the CDR3 is TGTGCCACTCGGGAGGGACCCACTGAAGCTTTCTTT.

This chain uses TRBV28 with TRBJ2-5; 7 nucleotides line up with TRBD1. The trim removed 11 bases at V and 6 bases at J, leaving 12 bases unmatched. Germline CDR1 MDHEN, CDR2 SYDVKM. CDR3 length: 13 residues. In DNA, the CDR3 is TGTGCCGTCAAAGGGGGCTCTGGAAAGACCCAGTACTTC. Its translation: CAVKGGSGKTQYF.

This clone was observed once. The V and J genes are TRBV6-5 and TRBJ2-3, with 10 positions matching TRBD2. Germline CDR1 reads MNHEY; CDR2 reads SVGAGI. With 6 bases clipped from V and 5 bases from J, the junction kept 5 bases outside the gene matches. This CDR3 is built from 14 residues. This CDR3 reads CASRLAGARDTQYF. CDR3 bases: TGTGCCAGCAGGCTAGCGGGAGCCAGAGATACGCAGTATTTT.

This clone was picked up one time. The V and J genes are TRBV6-5 and TRBJ2-3, with TRBD1 matching 8 bases. Germline CDR1 MNHEY, CDR2 SVGAGI. This CDR3 spans 16 amino acids. J was trimmed by 0 bases and V by 0 bases; bases with no gene match: 2. The CDR3 loop reads CASSYSGQASTDTQYF. In nucleotides, the CDR3 is TGTGCCAGCAGTTACTCGGGACAGGCCAGCACAGATACGCAGTATTTT.

This sequence joins TRBV29-1 and TRBJ1-1, with 9 positions matching TRBD1. V dropped 7 bases and J dropped 3; count of bases not matched to a gene: 6. This CDR3 is built from 13 residues. In germline, CDR1 is SQVTM, CDR2 ANQGSEA. The CDR3 sequence is CSANDRGDTEAFF. The CDR3 DNA follows: TGCAGCGCCAACGACAGGGGGGACACTGAAGCTTTCTTT.

The genes are TRBV19 and TRBJ1-2; D may be TRBD1 (5 bases). This CDR3 spans 14 amino acids. CDR1 is LNHDA, CDR2 SQIVND, per germline (reference sequence). With 5 bases removed from V and 1 base from J, the gap between germline ends came to 11 bases. The CDR3 region is CASSVDSFNYGYTF. The CDR3 DNA is TGTGCCAGTAGTGTCGACAGTTTTAACTATGGCTACACCTTC.

Only one count was recorded for this clone. V gene TRBV10-3 combines with J gene TRBJ1-2; 10 positions agree with TRBD1. Germline values: CDR1 ENHRY, CDR2 SYGVKD. The junction had 21 bases not matched to a gene; V was cut back by 6 bases and J by 8 bases. The CDR3 runs 18 residues. The CDR3 protein is CAIRGYGTGAPATMGYTF. The CDR3 coding sequence is TGTGCCATCAGGGGGTACGGGACAGGGGCCCCCGCAACTATGGGCTACACCTTC.

This chain links TRBV7-9 with TRBJ1-6; 9 nucleotides agree with TRBD1. V shed 1 base, J shed 9 bases, and the junction held 4 bases outside the gene matches. Germline-derived CDR1 and CDR2 are SEHNR and FQNEAQ (reference sequence). This CDR3 is built from 15 residues. Here the CDR3 reads CASSLGRQGGSPLHF. The CDR3 region has the DNA TGTGCCAGCAGCTTAGGCCGACAGGGGGGTTCACCCCTCCACTTT. Based on the CDR3 plus reference TRBV7-9 and TRBJ1-6, the full variable domain is DTGVSQNPRHKITKRGQNVTFRCDPISEHNRLYWYRQTLGQGPEFLTYFQNEAQLEKSRLLSDRFSAERPKGSFSTLEIQRTEQGDSAMYLCASSLGRQGGSPLHFGNGTRLTVT.

The CDR3 nucleotides are TGTGCCAGTAGTCCCACAGCAAACACTGAAGCTTTCTTT. Translating it yields CASSPTANTEAFF. This chain links TRBV19 with TRBJ1-1, with D hard to call. Trimming left V 5 bases short and J 2 bases short, with 9 bases between. The CDR3 length is 13 residues. In germline, CDR1 is LNHDA, CDR2 SQIVND (reference sequence).

The chain is built from TRBV7-2 and TRBJ2-5; 8 positions match TRBD2. CDR3 length equals 15 residues. With V trimmed by 3 bases and J by 1 base, 4 bases remained unmatched. Germline V gene sequence: CDR1 SGHTA, CDR2 FQGNSA. CDR3 loop: CASSLVSGSQETQYF. The CDR3 DNA follows: TGTGCCAGCAGCTTGGTCAGCGGGAGCCAAGAGACCCAGTACTTC.

This chain connects TRBV7-9 to TRBJ2-7, with D perhaps matching TRBD1 (6 bases). V shed 5 bases and J shed 2 bases, with 16 bases lying between them. The CDR3 totals 15 residues. Per the germline V gene, CDR1 is SEHNR and CDR2 is FQNEAQ (reference sequence). The CDR3 region is CASSHPANRAYEQYF. Written as DNA, the CDR3 is TGTGCCAGCAGCCACCCCGCGAACAGGGCCTACGAGCAGTACTTC.

This sequence joins TRBV28 and TRBJ1-3; 8 nucleotides line up with TRBD1. Germline V gene sequence: CDR1 MDHEN, CDR2 SYDVKM. This CDR3 region has 16 residues. Germline trimming cut 7 bases from V and 2 bases from J; bases unmatched to any gene: 10. CDR3: CASTQTGDGTGNTIYF. The CDR3 DNA reads as TGTGCCAGCACCCAGACAGGGGATGGAACTGGAAACACCATATATTTT.

The chain couples TRBV7-9 to TRBJ1-6; D remains unclear. This CDR3 is 12 amino acids long. V lost 5 bases and J lost 7, with 6 bases in between. The germline V gene has CDR1 SEHNR and CDR2 FQNEAQ (reference sequence). This CDR3 is CASSPRNSPLHF. Written as DNA, the CDR3 is TGTGCCAGCAGCCCCAGGAATTCACCCCTCCACTTT. Full variable domain (rest looked up from reference TRBV7-9 and TRBJ1-6): DTGVSQNPRHKITKRGQNVTFRCDPISEHNRLYWYRQTLGQGPEFLTYFQNEAQLEKSRLLSDRFSAERPKGSFSTLEIQRTEQGDSAMYLCASSPRNSPLHFGNGTRLTVT.

The V call is TRBV5-4, the J call TRBJ2-1; 15 positions match TRBD2. V was clipped by 4 bases and J by 8 bases; unmatched bases: 7. Germline CDR1 and CDR2: SGHNT and YYREEE (reference sequence). CDR3 size: 16 residues. The CDR3 DNA sequence: TGTGCCAGCAGCACCGGACTAGCGGGAGGGCGTGATGAGCAGTTCTTC. It translates to CASSTGLAGGRDEQFF.